These 30 T cell receptor beta chains came from one sample sequenced in a study of beta chain features in type 1 diabetes. Sequencing targeted expressed TCRB transcripts, as all isolated RNA had been reverse transcribed. Sequencing was performed with immunoSEQ multiplex PCR; in TCRdb, only in-frame clones are kept and a portion is missing. This table holds fewer than 150,000 clones, 6.9% found once. The sequenced sample was central memory CD4+ T cells from blood. These receptors all stem from a woman aged 25 to 39 in good health.

This clone has more than one count but fewer than ten. The V gene is TRBV5-6, the J gene TRBJ2-5; D is ambiguous. Germline V gene data show CDR1 as SGHDT and CDR2 as YYEEEE. This CDR3 contains 12 residues. The V gene lost 0 bases and the J gene lost 5 bases, with 5 bases spanning the gap. The CDR3 DNA reads TGTGCCAGCAGCTTGGCCTCGGAGACCCAGTACTTC. Protein sequence: CASSLASETQYF.

The chain employs TRBV19 and TRBJ1-5; TRBD1 matches at 7 bases. This CDR3 has 15 residues. V gave up 5 bases and J gave up 6 bases; unmatched junction bases: 10. Germline V gene sequence: CDR1 LNHDA, CDR2 SQIVND (reference sequence). This CDR3 reads CASSPDRAPGQPQHF. The DNA of the CDR3 is TGTGCCAGTAGTCCCGACAGGGCCCCCGGTCAGCCCCAGCATTTT.

A few counts support this clone. The chain employs TRBV4-2 and TRBJ2-7; the match to TRBD2 covers 7 bases. Germline V lookup: CDR1 LGHNA, CDR2 YNFKEQ. There are 16 residues in the CDR3. Trimming at V came to 1 base and at J to 0 bases, leaving 6 bases not matched to a gene. DNA for the CDR3: TGTGCCAGCAGCCAAGTTTCGGCTAGCGGCTCCTACGAGCAGTACTTC. It translates to CASSQVSASGSYEQYF.

This clone was seen a handful of times. The chain joins TRBV7-9 to TRBJ2-1; 11 bases fit TRBD2. Germline-derived CDR1 and CDR2 are SEHNR and FQNEAQ (reference sequence). V lost 5 bases to trimming and J lost 8 bases; unmatched junction nucleotides: 8. CDR3 size: 15 residues. Here the CDR3 reads CASSTRLAGFYEQFF. CDR3 nucleotide sequence: TGTGCCAGCAGCACCCGACTAGCGGGATTCTATGAGCAGTTCTTC.

This clone was seen a handful of times. This chain links TRBV2 with TRBJ2-5; TRBD1 aligns across 7 bases. CDR3 size: 14 residues. Trimming took 6 bases from V and 4 from J; bases not matched to a gene: 8. CDR1 SNHLY and CDR2 FYNNEI come from the germline V gene. The DNA for the CDR3 is TGTGCCAGCAGCCAACAGGGGTGGGGAGAGACCCAGTACTTC. Translating it yields CASSQQGWGETQYF.

This chain links TRBV2 with TRBJ1-5; the D gene is possibly TRBD1 (5 bases). Trimming took off 8 bases at V and 2 bases at J, with 16 bases between the two ends. Germline values: CDR1 SNHLY, CDR2 FYNNEI. The CDR3 length is 15 residues. The CDR3 reads CASLIGAGGNQPQHF. CDR3 DNA: TGTGCCAGCCTGATTGGGGCTGGGGGCAATCAGCCCCAGCATTTT.

V usage is TRBV28 and J usage is TRBJ2-7, with 9 bases identical to TRBD1. Germline-derived CDR1 and CDR2 are MDHEN and SYDVKM. CDR3 size: 15 residues. With V trimmed by 4 bases and J by 4 bases, 8 bases remained unmatched. The CDR3 loop is CASSSRDRAGYEQYF. Here the CDR3 DNA reads TGTGCCAGCAGTTCCCGGGACAGGGCCGGTTACGAGCAGTACTTC.

This clone was seen a few times. The V and J genes are TRBV6-1 and TRBJ1-3, with D possibly being TRBD1 (6 bases). The CDR3 sequence is 17 residues long. With 2 bases removed from V and 0 bases from J, the gap between germline ends came to 14 bases. In germline, CDR1 is MNHNS, CDR2 SASEGT. CDR3 DNA sequence: TGTGCCAGCAGTGAAAGACAGGCCCCCTTCTCTGGAAACACCATATATTTT. Protein: CASSERQAPFSGNTIYF.

This clone was seen a few times. The chain has TRBV30 and TRBJ1-5; TRBD1 matches 8 bases. Germline V CDR1 and CDR2: GTSNPN, SVGIG (reference sequence). CDR3 length equals 14 residues. V lost 3 bases and J lost 7; bases outside the gene matches: 8. CDR3 region: CAWRDHRGEQPQHF. The CDR3 nucleotides are TGTGCCTGGAGGGATCACAGGGGGGAACAGCCCCAGCATTTT.

The chain combines TRBV27 with TRBJ1-2; 7 bases match TRBD1. There are 15 residues in the CDR3. The V gene end was trimmed by 5 bases and the J gene end by 3 bases; junction bases not matched to a gene: 9. Germline CDR1 is MNHEY and CDR2 is SMNVEV (reference sequence). Here the CDR3 reads CASSPRTGVYYGYTF. In DNA, the CDR3 is TGTGCCAGCAGTCCCCGAACAGGGGTCTACTATGGCTACACCTTC.

This sequence joins TRBV5-1 and TRBJ1-4; D is unclear. The V end was cut by 1 base, the J end by 8 bases, with 9 bases between. This CDR3 comprises 13 residues. Germline assignment: CDR1 SGHRS and CDR2 YFSETQ. The CDR3 region is CASSLQEGEKLFF. For the CDR3, the DNA is TGCGCCAGCAGCTTGCAGGAAGGCGAAAAACTGTTTTTT.

This sequence joins TRBV7-2 and TRBJ1-1, with 9 bases aligning to TRBD1. Germline loops: CDR1 SGHTA, CDR2 FQGNSA. The CDR3 totals 12 residues. Trimming cost V 5 bases and J 8 bases; bases outside gene matches: 3. The chain's CDR3 is CASSRTGVEAFF. For the CDR3, the DNA is TGTGCCAGCAGCCGGACAGGGGTAGAAGCTTTCTTT.

This clone was detected only a few times. The J gene is TRBJ2-1, the V gene TRBV15, with D tentatively TRBD2 (6 bases). V lost 3 bases, J lost 5 bases, and 20 bases lay in between. Germline V gives CDR1 LNHNV, CDR2 YYDKDF (reference sequence). The CDR3 consists of 17 residues. CDR3 in amino acids: CATSSPPGLALNNEQFF. The CDR3 DNA reads as TGTGCCACCAGCAGTCCGCCGGGACTGGCTCTCAACAATGAGCAGTTCTTC.

This clone showed up just a few times. This chain uses TRBV11-1 with TRBJ1-1; D call uncertain. Germline values: CDR1 SGHAT, CDR2 FQDESV (reference sequence). The CDR3 spans 13 residues. The V gene lost 2 bases and the J gene lost 5 bases, with 9 bases spanning the gap. This CDR3 is CASSLFRVTEAFF. The CDR3 DNA reads TGTGCCAGCAGCTTATTTCGAGTAACTGAAGCTTTCTTT.

A few counts support this clone. The chain has TRBV28 and TRBJ1-2, with D perhaps TRBD1 (5 bases). V dropped 5 bases and J dropped 0 bases, with 10 bases sitting between them. The CDR3 totals 14 residues. CDR1 and CDR2 from the germline V gene are MDHEN and SYDVKM. The CDR3 is CASSQGSTNYGYTF. In DNA, the CDR3 is TGTGCCAGCAGTCAGGGATCCACTAACTATGGCTACACCTTC.

The V gene is TRBV7-2, the J gene TRBJ2-4; D may be TRBD1 (5 bases). This CDR3 has 12 residues. From germline, CDR1 is SGHTA and CDR2 FQGNSA. Trimming cost V 5 bases and J 9 bases, with 11 bases left between them. CDR3 amino acids: CASSPGKGIQYF. The CDR3, as DNA: TGTGCCAGCAGCCCAGGGAAGGGCATTCAGTACTTC. Looking up the rest from reference TRBV7-2 and TRBJ2-4 gives the full variable domain: GAGVSQSPSNKVTEKGKDVELRCDPISGHTALYWYRQSLGQGLEFLIYFQGNSAPDKSGLPSDRFSAERTGGSVSTLTIQRTQQEDSAVYLCASSPGKGIQYFGAGTRLSVL.

In regard to this clone: At one end the junction does not follow the germline gene, possibly because of a read error. J is TRBJ2-7 and V is TRBV4-2; TRBD2 is a possible D gene (5 bases). CDR1 is LGHNA and CDR2 is YNFKEQ in the germline V gene. This CDR3 is built from 17 residues. The CDR3 DNA reads TGTGCCAACAGCCAAGATCTAAGCGGAGGAAGCTCCTACGAGCAGTACTTC. Translation: CANSQDLSGGSSYEQYF.

This clone showed up just a few times. The chain combines TRBV7-2 with TRBJ2-3; 11 positions agree with TRBD2. CDR1 is SGHTA, CDR2 FQGNSA, per germline. The CDR3 is 16 residues long. J was trimmed by 6 bases and V by 5 bases; bases with no gene match: 10. For the CDR3, the DNA is TGTGCCAGCAGCCCGTATAGCGGGAGGGCGGCGGATACGCAGTATTTT. As protein: CASSPYSGRAADTQYF.

The chain employs TRBV28 and TRBJ2-5; D not resolved. V gave up 6 bases and J gave up 0 bases, with 11 bases separating them. The CDR3 is 14 residues long. CDR1 is MDHEN, CDR2 SYDVKM, per germline. The CDR3 nucleotides read TGTGCCAGCAGCGCTAATTCCTACCAAGAGACCCAGTACTTC. It specifies CASSANSYQETQYF.

The rearrangement links TRBV5-4 to TRBJ2-1; TRBD2 agrees at 9 bases. The CDR3 runs to 16 residues. Germline lookup yields CDR1 SGHNT and CDR2 YYREEE (reference sequence). Trimming at V came to 4 bases and at J to 1 base, leaving 6 bases not matched to a gene. The CDR3 protein is CASSPELAGSYNEQFF. CDR3 bases: TGTGCCAGCAGCCCGGAACTAGCGGGTTCCTACAATGAGCAGTTCTTC.

The table lists this clone with a few counts. V gene TRBV7-2 combines with J gene TRBJ2-1, with 9 bases identical to TRBD2. The CDR3 totals 14 residues. V was pared by 5 bases and J by 12 bases, with 11 bases of the junction left unmatched. CDR1 is SGHTA and CDR2 is FQGNSA in the germline V gene. The CDR3: CASSDRSGGRGQFF. The CDR3 DNA reads as TGTGCCAGCAGCGACCGTAGCGGGGGCCGGGGGCAGTTCTTC.

This clone was counted only a few times. The rearrangement uses TRBV7-2 and TRBJ2-5; D not resolved. V was clipped by 3 bases and J by 4 bases, with 3 bases between them. The CDR3 covers 11 residues. Germline CDR1 is SGHTA and CDR2 is FQGNSA. CDR3 protein: CASSFGETQYF. CDR3 DNA sequence: TGTGCCAGCAGCTTCGGAGAGACCCAGTACTTC.

This clone was detected a few times. This sample includes further DNA sequences coding for the same CDR3. This sequence joins TRBV12-5 and TRBJ2-3, with 7 positions matching TRBD1. The germline CDR1 and CDR2 sequences are LGHNT and FRNRAP. CDR3 size: 14 residues. The V segment lost 6 bases and the J segment 2 bases; nucleotides outside the gene matches: 5. The CDR3 region is CASGRDSNTDTQYF. The CDR3 DNA reads TGTGCTAGTGGAAGGGACAGCAACACAGATACGCAGTATTTT.

The chain recombines TRBV27 with TRBJ1-1; D perhaps matches TRBD1 (6 bases). The germline CDR1 and CDR2 sequences are MNHEY and SMNVEV (reference sequence). V lost 5 bases to trimming and J lost 3 bases, with 10 bases between them. The CDR3 totals 13 residues. The CDR3 sequence is CASSQGLHTEAFF. The CDR3 DNA is TGTGCCAGCAGTCAGGGGTTACACACTGAAGCTTTCTTT.

V gene TRBV4-3 combines with J gene TRBJ2-3; a weak D match, TRBD1 (6 bases). The CDR3 totals 15 residues. CDR1 and CDR2 from the germline V gene are LGHNA and YSLEER. V shed 4 bases and J shed 2 bases, with 13 bases lying between them. The CDR3 sequence: CASSPRQVSTDTQYF. In DNA, the CDR3 is TGCGCCAGCAGCCCCCGACAGGTATCCACAGATACGCAGTATTTT.

This clone was counted at least ten times. The chain links TRBV4-2 to TRBJ2-7, with 11 bases that match TRBD2. V shed 0 bases and J 3 bases; nucleotides not matched to a gene: 10. Germline lookup yields CDR1 LGHNA and CDR2 YNFKEQ. The CDR3 has 18 residues. The CDR3 region is CASSQDLGLAGGFYEQYF. CDR3 sequence (DNA): TGTGCCAGCAGCCAAGATCTTGGCCTAGCGGGAGGTTTCTACGAGCAGTACTTC.

The chain links TRBV28 to TRBJ2-7; D possibly corresponds to TRBD2 (6 bases). The CDR3 is 12 residues long. Between the trimmed V and J ends, which lost 3 bases and 7 bases, there was a span of 10 bases. Germline-derived CDR1 and CDR2 are MDHEN and SYDVKM. CDR3 nucleotides: TGTGCCAGCAGTTTCGTCGCGGGGGAGCAGTACTTC. Translated: CASSFVAGEQYF.

This clone was picked up a small number of times. The chain couples TRBV4-3 to TRBJ2-5; no clear D gene. Germline V lookup: CDR1 LGHNA, CDR2 YSLEER. There are 13 residues in the CDR3. V was trimmed by 0 bases and J by 10 bases, leaving 12 bases between them. CDR3 in DNA: TGCGCCAGCAGCCAAGATATGAGGTTTGGCCAGTACTTC. Its protein is CASSQDMRFGQYF.

V gene TRBV4-1 combines with J gene TRBJ2-1; D remains unclear. The germline gives CDR1 MGHRA, CDR2 YSYEKL. Trimming left V 2 bases short and J 6 bases short, with 14 bases between. The CDR3 totals 15 residues. CDR3 nucleotides: TGCGCCAGCAGCCAAAGATCCATGGAGAGCAATGAGCAGTTCTTC. Translation gives CASSQRSMESNEQFF.

This clone was counted many times. The chain has TRBV28 and TRBJ1-1; 9 bases are a match to TRBD1. The CDR3 runs to 14 residues. Germline V gene data show CDR1 as MDHEN and CDR2 as SYDVKM. The J segment lost 5 bases and the V segment lost 6 bases, leaving 7 bases of the junction unmatched. For the CDR3, the DNA is TGTGCCAGCAGGGCGACAGGGGGTAGGACTGAAGCTTTCTTT. Translation gives CASRATGGRTEAFF. The entire variable domain, with the rest obtained from reference TRBV28 and TRBJ1-1, is as follows: DVKVTQSSRYLVKRTGEKVFLECVQDMDHENMFWYRQDPGLGLRLIYFSYDVKMKEKGDIPEGYSVSREKKERFSLILESASTNQTSMYLCASRATGGRTEAFFGQGTRLTVV.